The 32 T cell receptor beta chains listed next were all sequenced from one sample in a study of blood T cell repertoires in COVID-19. The assay was immunoSEQ multiplex PCR, and TCRdb's table has in-frame clones only and misses some. Of 200,000 to 250,000 clones listed, about 91% were seen once; the top ten hold around 1.2%. The specimen sequenced was peripheral blood. Receptor source: a man aged 30 to 45 with acute or convalescent COVID-19.

V and J are TRBV18 and TRBJ1-1, with a possible D match to TRBD1 (6 bases). The CDR3 loop spans 18 amino acids. Per germline, CDR1 KGHSH and CDR2 LQKENI. V was trimmed by 3 bases and J by 0 bases, leaving 20 bases between them. CDR3 DNA: TGTGCCAGCTCACCCACCTCGGGAGGGGGGAGTATGAACACTGAAGCTTTCTTT. Translation gives CASSPTSGGGSMNTEAFF.

This chain joins TRBV9 and TRBJ1-2; 7 bases map to TRBD1. The CDR3 is made up of 15 amino acids. Germline CDR1 reads SGDLS; CDR2 reads YYNGEE. After removal of 3 bases from V and 1 base from J, the junction contained 6 bases not matched to a gene. CDR3 region: CASSGRQGFNYGYTF. The CDR3 DNA reads TGTGCCAGCAGCGGAAGACAGGGATTTAACTATGGCTACACCTTC.

This clone came up a few times. This sequence joins TRBV6-5 and TRBJ1-2; D call uncertain. CDR1 and CDR2 from the germline V gene are MNHEY and SVGAGI. The CDR3 length is 14 residues. The V gene lost 7 bases and the J gene lost 5 bases, with 17 bases spanning the gap. DNA of the CDR3: TGTGCCAGCATACTTGACGCGGGCCGTTATGGCTACACCTTC. It codes for CASILDAGRYGYTF.

The sample holds one count of this clone. The chain is built from TRBV19 and TRBJ2-7; possible D gene TRBD2, 7 bases. The germline V and J ends were trimmed by 9 bases and 3 bases, with 18 bases remaining between them. The CDR3 has 14 amino acids. Germline V gives CDR1 LNHDA, CDR2 SQIVND (reference sequence). The CDR3 DNA sequence: TGTGCCAGCAGTGAGGGGGAGGGGGACTACGAGCAGTACTTC. Residues: CASSEGEGDYEQYF.

This clone was detected once. The chain combines TRBV6-1 with TRBJ2-7; D gene uncertain. This CDR3 is 14 amino acids long. Germline CDR1 and CDR2: MNHNS and SASEGT. V was clipped by 1 base and J by 0 bases, with 7 bases between them. This chain's CDR3 is CASSEESHSYEQYF. CDR3 sequence (DNA): TGTGCCAGCAGTGAAGAGAGCCACTCCTACGAGCAGTACTTC.

V is TRBV5-6 and J is TRBJ1-1; D ambiguous. Trimming pared 3 bases from V and 5 bases from J, leaving 20 bases between. Germline V gene data show CDR1 as SGHDT and CDR2 as YYEEEE. This CDR3 is built from 16 residues. In nucleotides, the CDR3 is TGTGCCAGCAGCTGGACCGGAGGCTTGAGGTATACTGAAGCTTTCTTT. Translation gives CASSWTGGLRYTEAFF. Together with reference TRBV5-6 and TRBJ1-1, the CDR3 gives the full variable domain: DAGVTQSPTHLIKTRGQQVTLRCSPKSGHDTVSWYQQALGQGPQFIFQYYEEEERQRGNFPDRFSGHQFPNYSSELNVNALLLGDSALYLCASSWTGGLRYTEAFFGQGTRLTVV.

This clone is a singleton in its sample. The chain uses TRBV29-1 and TRBJ1-2; 8 positions agree with TRBD1. CDR3 size: 14 residues. Germline lookup yields CDR1 SQVTM and CDR2 ANQGSEA. Trimming cost V 1 base and J 2 bases; bases outside gene matches: 3. CDR3 sequence (DNA): TGCAGCGTTGAAGGGACAGGGACCAACTATGGCTACACCTTC. It is translated as CSVEGTGTNYGYTF.

This rearrangement joins TRBV30 to TRBJ2-2, with D unclear. Per the germline V gene, CDR1 is GTSNPN and CDR2 is SVGIG (reference sequence). The CDR3 extends over 12 amino acids. Trimming took 3 bases from V and 6 from J, leaving 8 bases between them. The CDR3: CAWSYEPGELFF. In DNA form, the CDR3 reads TGTGCCTGGAGCTACGAGCCCGGGGAGCTGTTTTTT.

This chain connects TRBV10-3 to TRBJ1-2; a weak D match, TRBD1 (6 bases). There are 15 residues in the CDR3. Germline V CDR1 and CDR2: ENHRY, SYGVKD. The V gene lost 4 bases and the J gene lost 2 bases, with 14 bases spanning the gap. This CDR3 is CAISAKDSLNYGYTF. CDR3 sequence (DNA): TGTGCCATCAGTGCCAAGGACAGCCTAAACTATGGCTACACCTTC.

The chain is built from TRBV5-5 and TRBJ2-4, with 7 nucleotides matching TRBD1. The germline V gene encodes CDR1 SGHKS and CDR2 YYEKEE (reference sequence). This CDR3 spans 15 amino acids. V dropped 4 bases and J dropped 7; count of bases not matched to a gene: 11. CDR3 region: CASSPGTAIVNIQYF. The CDR3 nucleotides are TGTGCCAGCAGCCCCGGGACAGCTATCGTCAACATTCAGTACTTC.

This rearrangement joins TRBV6-4 to TRBJ2-2; D gene uncertain. The V end lost 4 bases, the J end lost 0 bases, and 6 bases lay between the germline ends. The CDR3 length is 14 residues. CDR1 and CDR2 from the germline V gene are MRHNA and SNTAGT. The CDR3 DNA reads TGTGCCAGCAGTGTTGGAGCGAACACCGGGGAGCTGTTTTTT. This translates into CASSVGANTGELFF.

The rearrangement uses TRBV5-1 and TRBJ2-7, with 8 bases matching TRBD1. Looked up from germline, CDR1 is SGHRS and CDR2 is YFSETQ. The CDR3 runs to 15 residues. J gave up 5 bases and V 4 bases, and 11 bases lay outside the gene matches. The CDR3: CASSPSLTGVHEQYF. The DNA for the CDR3 is TGCGCCAGCAGCCCAAGCTTGACAGGGGTCCACGAGCAGTACTTC. The variable domain in full, completed from reference TRBV5-1 and TRBJ2-7, reads KAGVTQTPRYLIKTRGQQVTLSCSPISGHRSVSWYQQTPGQGLQFLFEYFSETQRNKGNFPGRFSGRQFSNSRSEMNVSTLELGDSALYLCASSPSLTGVHEQYFGPGTRLTVT.

This clone came up a few times. The chain is built from TRBV4-2 and TRBJ1-2; 8 bases align to TRBD1. The CDR3 consists of 16 residues. CDR1 LGHNA and CDR2 YNFKEQ come from the germline V gene. J gave up 5 bases and V 4 bases, and 12 bases lay outside the gene matches. The CDR3 protein is CASSPKTITGGYGYTF. The DNA of the CDR3 is TGTGCCAGCAGCCCGAAGACCATCACAGGGGGTTATGGCTACACCTTC.

The chain employs TRBV5-1 and TRBJ1-6, with D maybe TRBD1 (5 bases). Germline V CDR1 and CDR2: SGHRS, YFSETQ. The V and J ends lost 2 bases and 9 bases respectively, with 24 bases between them. The CDR3 consists of 18 residues. For the CDR3, the DNA is TGCGCCAGCAGCTTTGTCCCTCTAAACAGGAACGTGATTTCACCCCTCCACTTT. This gives the protein CASSFVPLNRNVISPLHF.

The chain couples TRBV29-1 to TRBJ1-1; D not certain. Per germline, CDR1 SQVTM and CDR2 ANQGSEA. The CDR3 has 12 amino acids. CDR3 loop: CSARSAGTEAFF. DNA of the CDR3: TGCAGTGCACGGTCGGCAGGCACTGAAGCTTTCTTT.

The gene calls are TRBV28 and TRBJ2-7, with TRBD1 matching over 9 bases. After removal of 7 bases from V and 5 bases from J, the junction contained 12 bases not matched to a gene. Germline loops: CDR1 MDHEN, CDR2 SYDVKM. The length of the CDR3 is 15 residues. The CDR3 region is CASNIGTGMNHEQYF. The CDR3 DNA sequence: TGTGCCAGCAATATAGGGACAGGGATGAACCACGAGCAGTACTTC. Combining the CDR3 with reference TRBV28 and TRBJ2-7 gives the whole variable domain DVKVTQSSRYLVKRTGEKVFLECVQDMDHENMFWYRQDPGLGLRLIYFSYDVKMKEKGDIPEGYSVSREKKERFSLILESASTNQTSMYLCASNIGTGMNHEQYFGPGTRLTVT.

The chain has TRBV27 and TRBJ2-7, with 8 bases lining up with TRBD1. V shed 3 bases, J shed 4 bases, and the junction held 5 bases outside the gene matches. Germline V lookup: CDR1 MNHEY, CDR2 SMNVEV (reference sequence). This CDR3 region has 14 residues. CDR3 loop: CASSLGQGAYEQYF. For the CDR3, the DNA is TGTGCCAGCAGTTTGGGGCAGGGGGCGTACGAGCAGTACTTC.

This rearrangement joins TRBV6-5 to TRBJ1-4; D unclear. The germline V gene has CDR1 MNHEY and CDR2 SVGAGI. V was shortened by 6 bases and J by 0 bases, with 8 bases between the two germline ends. The CDR3 consists of 14 residues. The CDR3 spells CASSVTTTNEKLFF. As DNA, the CDR3 is TGTGCCAGCAGCGTTACAACAACTAATGAAAAACTGTTTTTT.

The gene calls are TRBV3-1 (or the pseudogene TRBV3-2) and TRBJ2-1, with 7 bases that match TRBD1. The CDR3 is made up of 13 amino acids. CDR1 LGHDT and CDR2 YNNKEL come from the germline V gene (reference sequence). Trimming cost V 4 bases and J 9 bases; bases outside gene matches: 6. For the CDR3, the DNA is TGTGCCAGCAGCCGTCAGGGGGTGGTTGAGCAGTTCTTC. Its translation is CASSRQGVVEQFF.

CDR3 DNA sequence: TGTGCCAGCAGACCACCCCGGGACAGGGGTTTTGGCTACACCTTC. Its protein is CASRPPRDRGFGYTF. The rearrangement uses TRBV6-5 and TRBJ1-2; 10 nucleotides agree with TRBD1. The V segment lost 6 bases and the J segment 7 bases; nucleotides outside the gene matches: 11. The CDR3 has 15 amino acids. Germline CDR1 reads MNHEY; CDR2 reads SVGAGI.

This clone appeared a few times. V usage is TRBV5-1 and J usage is TRBJ2-3; 10 bases fit TRBD2. Germline loops: CDR1 SGHRS, CDR2 YFSETQ. The junction had 8 bases not matched to a gene; V was cut back by 0 bases and J by 4 bases. CDR3 length: 17 amino acids. CDR3 DNA: TGCGCCAGCAGCTTGGCCGGGGGAGCGGGAGGGGCAGATACGCAGTATTTT. It is translated as CASSLAGGAGGADTQYF.

The rearrangement links TRBV3-1 (or the pseudogene TRBV3-2) to TRBJ2-3, with D tentatively TRBD2 (6 bases). Germline loops: CDR1 LGHDT, CDR2 YNNKEL (reference sequence). V gave up 4 bases and J gave up 6 bases, with 17 bases separating them. This CDR3 has 15 residues. The CDR3 is CASSPRDWRSDTQYF. The CDR3 bases are TGTGCCAGCAGCCCTAGGGACTGGCGGTCCGATACGCAGTATTTT.

The chain uses TRBV5-1 and TRBJ2-6; a possible D gene is TRBD2 (6 bases). Germline-derived CDR1 and CDR2 are SGHRS and YFSETQ. The CDR3 spans 18 residues. V lost 0 bases to trimming and J lost 0 bases, with 13 bases between them. The CDR3 bases are TGCGCCAGCAGCTTGGGACTAGTACCCGCCTCTGGGGCCAACGTCCTGACTTTC. This sequence encodes CASSLGLVPASGANVLTF.

The rearrangement links TRBV9 to TRBJ2-5, with 7 nucleotides matching TRBD1. The J segment lost 4 bases and the V segment lost 0 bases, leaving 6 bases of the junction unmatched. Looked up from germline, CDR1 is SGDLS and CDR2 is YYNGEE. The CDR3 runs 15 residues. DNA of the CDR3: TGTGCCAGCAGCGTAGCGGTCAGGGGGACAGAGACCCAGTACTTC. Translated, it gives CASSVAVRGTETQYF.

This clone was detected once. V is TRBV30 and J is TRBJ2-3, with D unresolved. Trimming cost V 2 bases and J 2 bases, with 8 bases left between them. Germline assignment: CDR1 GTSNPN and CDR2 SVGIG (reference sequence). The CDR3 has 13 amino acids. The CDR3 here is CAWSPQITDTQYF. CDR3 coding DNA: TGTGCCTGGAGTCCACAAATCACAGATACGCAGTATTTT.

The V and J genes are TRBV19 and TRBJ1-5; D is perhaps TRBD1 (6 bases). The V gene lost 1 base and the J gene lost 7 bases, with 14 bases spanning the gap. The germline gives CDR1 LNHDA, CDR2 SQIVND (reference sequence). The CDR3 runs 15 residues. The CDR3 sequence is CASSIVRGAGQPQHF. CDR3 coding DNA: TGTGCCAGTAGTATAGTACGGGGGGCGGGACAGCCCCAGCATTTT. Full variable domain (outside the CDR3, taken from reference TRBV19 and TRBJ1-5): DGGITQSPKYLFRKEGQNVTLSCEQNLNHDAMYWYRQDPGQGLRLIYYSQIVNDFQKGDIAEGYSVSREKKESFPLTVTSAQKNPTAFYLCASSIVRGAGQPQHFGDGTRLSIL.

The chain links TRBV7-2 to TRBJ1-2; the D is unclear. Germline V gene sequence: CDR1 SGHTA, CDR2 FQGNSA. The V and J ends lost 2 bases and 4 bases respectively, with 11 bases between them. The CDR3 totals 14 residues. CDR3 protein: CASSLQRASYGYTF. The CDR3 DNA reads TGTGCCAGCAGCTTACAACGAGCCTCCTATGGCTACACCTTC.

The V and J genes are TRBV6-5 and TRBJ1-2; 7 bases line up with TRBD1. The CDR3 extends over 15 amino acids. CDR1 is MNHEY and CDR2 is SVGAGI in the germline V gene. Trimming removed 7 bases from V and 2 bases from J; junction bases left unmatched: 10. The CDR3 region has the DNA TGTGCCAGCAAAAAACAACAGGGGATGAACTATGGCTACACCTTC. Residues: CASKKQQGMNYGYTF.

J is TRBJ2-2 and V is TRBV9, with D unresolved. V was shortened by 1 base and J by 7 bases, with 17 bases between the two germline ends. Germline V gene sequence: CDR1 SGDLS, CDR2 YYNGEE. The CDR3 extends over 16 amino acids. The CDR3 loop reads CASSVSLTASLGELFF. The CDR3 DNA sequence: TGTGCCAGCAGCGTATCCCTCACCGCGTCCCTCGGGGAGCTGTTTTTT.

The chain is built from TRBV5-1 and TRBJ1-1; maybe TRBD1 (6 bases). Germline lookup yields CDR1 SGHRS and CDR2 YFSETQ. The CDR3 runs 15 residues. Trimming shortened V by 6 bases and J by 5 bases, and 20 bases separated the two germline ends. The CDR3 bases are TGCGCCAGCACCCGGATCGCCTCAGGGGAAACTGAAGCTTTCTTT. As protein: CASTRIASGETEAFF.

This rearrangement joins TRBV5-1 to TRBJ1-6; possible D gene TRBD1, 6 bases. Germline CDR1 reads SGHRS; CDR2 reads YFSETQ. Deletions cut 0 bases from V and 8 bases from J, with 12 bases between. The CDR3 is 15 amino acids. The CDR3 loop reads CASSLAPQGYSPLHF. CDR3 nucleotides: TGCGCCAGCAGCTTGGCACCACAGGGTTATTCACCCCTCCACTTT.

V usage is TRBV2 and J usage is TRBJ1-1; 7 bases are shared with TRBD1. Germline trimming cut 8 bases from V and 0 bases from J; bases unmatched to any gene: 0. CDR1 and CDR2 from the germline V gene are SNHLY and FYNNEI. The CDR3 runs 12 residues. CDR3 DNA sequence: TGTGCCAGCGGGACAGTGAACACTGAAGCTTTCTTT. It yields the protein CASGTVNTEAFF.